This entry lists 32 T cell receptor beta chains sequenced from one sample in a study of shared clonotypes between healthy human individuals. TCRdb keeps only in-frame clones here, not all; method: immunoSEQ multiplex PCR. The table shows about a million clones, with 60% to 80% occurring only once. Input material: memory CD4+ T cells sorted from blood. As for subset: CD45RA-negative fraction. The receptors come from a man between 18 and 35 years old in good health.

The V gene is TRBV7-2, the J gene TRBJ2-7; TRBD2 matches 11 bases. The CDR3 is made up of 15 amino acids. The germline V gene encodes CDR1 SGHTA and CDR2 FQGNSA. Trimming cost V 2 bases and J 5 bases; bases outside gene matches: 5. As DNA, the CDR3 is TGTGCCAGCAGCTTATGGCTAGCGGGGGGTGACGAGCAGTACTTC. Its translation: CASSLWLAGGDEQYF.

The CDR3 DNA follows: TGCGCCAGCAGCCAAGAGGCGGGGAACGACTATGGCTACACCTTC. Protein product: CASSQEAGNDYGYTF. The J gene is TRBJ1-2, the V gene TRBV4-3; D is uncertain. V was clipped by 0 bases and J by 3 bases, with 11 bases between them. CDR1 LGHNA and CDR2 YSLEER come from the germline V gene. This CDR3 spans 15 amino acids.

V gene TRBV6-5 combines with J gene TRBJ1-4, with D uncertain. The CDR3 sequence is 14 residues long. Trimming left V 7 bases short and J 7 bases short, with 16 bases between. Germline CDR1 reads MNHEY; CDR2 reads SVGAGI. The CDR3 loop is CASTGSLLGEKLFF. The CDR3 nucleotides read TGTGCCAGCACCGGGTCCCTTTTGGGTGAAAAACTGTTTTTT.

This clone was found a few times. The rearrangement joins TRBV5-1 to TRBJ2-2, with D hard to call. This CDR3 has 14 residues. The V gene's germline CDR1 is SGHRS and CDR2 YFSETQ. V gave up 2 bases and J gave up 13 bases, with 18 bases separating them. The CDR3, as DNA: TGCGCCAGCAGCTTAGCGAGTTCCTCCCTGGTGCTGTTTTTT. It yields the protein CASSLASSSLVLFF.

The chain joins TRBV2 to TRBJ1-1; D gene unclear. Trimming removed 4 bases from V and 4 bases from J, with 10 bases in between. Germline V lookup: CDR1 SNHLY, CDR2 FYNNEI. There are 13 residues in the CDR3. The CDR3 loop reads CASSAQASTEAFF. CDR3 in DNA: TGTGCCAGCAGTGCTCAGGCCTCCACTGAAGCTTTCTTT.

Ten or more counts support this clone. The DNA for the CDR3 is TGCAGCGCCCGGTCCGACTCCTACGAGCAGTACTTC. Its translation is CSARSDSYEQYF. J is TRBJ2-7 and V is TRBV29-1; D not certain. Trimming left V 7 bases short and J 0 bases short, with 10 bases between. Germline V lookup: CDR1 SQVTM, CDR2 ANQGSEA. The CDR3 covers 12 residues.

CDR3 sequence: CASSPDGSSYEQYF. The CDR3 nucleotides are TGCGCCAGCAGTCCAGACGGGAGCTCCTACGAGCAGTACTTC. This chain uses TRBV10-2 with TRBJ2-7; D is possibly TRBD2 (6 bases). There are 14 residues in the CDR3. Germline V CDR1 and CDR2: WSHSY, SAAADI. Deletions cut 5 bases from V and 0 bases from J, with 11 bases between.

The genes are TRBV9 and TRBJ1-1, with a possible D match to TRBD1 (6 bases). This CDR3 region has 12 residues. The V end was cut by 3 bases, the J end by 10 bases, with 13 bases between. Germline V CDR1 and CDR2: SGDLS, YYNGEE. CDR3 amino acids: CASSGGGKRAFF. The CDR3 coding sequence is TGTGCCAGCAGCGGAGGGGGGAAGAGAGCTTTCTTT.

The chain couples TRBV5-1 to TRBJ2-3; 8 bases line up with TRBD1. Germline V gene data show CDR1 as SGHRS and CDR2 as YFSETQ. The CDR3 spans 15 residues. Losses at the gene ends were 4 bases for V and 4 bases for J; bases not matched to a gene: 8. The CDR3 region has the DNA TGCGCCAGCAGCCGAAGCCGACAGGGGTCAGATACGCAGTATTTT. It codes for CASSRSRQGSDTQYF. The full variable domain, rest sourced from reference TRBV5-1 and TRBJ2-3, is KAGVTQTPRYLIKTRGQQVTLSCSPISGHRSVSWYQQTPGQGLQFLFEYFSETQRNKGNFPGRFSGRQFSNSRSEMNVSTLELGDSALYLCASSRSRQGSDTQYFGPGTRLTVL.

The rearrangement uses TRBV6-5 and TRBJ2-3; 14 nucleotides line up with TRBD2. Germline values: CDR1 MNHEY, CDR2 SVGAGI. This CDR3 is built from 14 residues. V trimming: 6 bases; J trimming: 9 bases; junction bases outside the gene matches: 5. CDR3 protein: CASRPGTSGRTQYF. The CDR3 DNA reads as TGTGCCAGCAGACCCGGGACTAGCGGGAGAACGCAGTATTTT.

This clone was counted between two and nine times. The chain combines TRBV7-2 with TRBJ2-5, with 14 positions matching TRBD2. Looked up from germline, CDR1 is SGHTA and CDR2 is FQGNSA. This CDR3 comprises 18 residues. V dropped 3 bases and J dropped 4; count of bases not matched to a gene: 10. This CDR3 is CASSFGTSGRRVGETQYF. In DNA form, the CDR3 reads TGTGCCAGCAGCTTCGGGACTAGCGGGAGAAGGGTCGGAGAGACCCAGTACTTC.

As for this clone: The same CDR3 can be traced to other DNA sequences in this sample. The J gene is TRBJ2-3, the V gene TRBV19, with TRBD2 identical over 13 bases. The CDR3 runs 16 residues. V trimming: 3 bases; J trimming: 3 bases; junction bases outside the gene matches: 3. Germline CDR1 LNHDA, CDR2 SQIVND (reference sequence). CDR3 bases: TGTGCCAGTAGTATCGGGGGACTAGCGGGAACAGATACGCAGTATTTT. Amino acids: CASSIGGLAGTDTQYF.

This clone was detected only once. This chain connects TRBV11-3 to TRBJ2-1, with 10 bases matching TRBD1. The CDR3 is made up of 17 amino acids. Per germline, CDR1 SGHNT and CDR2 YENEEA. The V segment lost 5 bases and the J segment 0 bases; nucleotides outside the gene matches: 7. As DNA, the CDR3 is TGTGCCAGCAGCACTTGGACAGGGGGGAGCTCCTACAATGAGCAGTTCTTC. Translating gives CASSTWTGGSSYNEQFF.

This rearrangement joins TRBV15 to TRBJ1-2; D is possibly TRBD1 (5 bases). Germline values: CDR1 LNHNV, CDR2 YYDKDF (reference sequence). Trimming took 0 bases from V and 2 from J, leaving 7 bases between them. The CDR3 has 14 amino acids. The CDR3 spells CATSRERGNYGYTF. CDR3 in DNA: TGTGCCACCAGCAGAGAAAGGGGAAACTATGGCTACACCTTC. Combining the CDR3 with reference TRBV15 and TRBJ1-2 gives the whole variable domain DAMVIQNPRYQVTQFGKPVTLSCSQTLNHNVMYWYQQKSSQAPKLLFHYYDKDFNNEADTPDNFQSRRPNTSFCFLDIRSPGLGDTAMYLCATSRERGNYGYTFGSGTRLTVV.

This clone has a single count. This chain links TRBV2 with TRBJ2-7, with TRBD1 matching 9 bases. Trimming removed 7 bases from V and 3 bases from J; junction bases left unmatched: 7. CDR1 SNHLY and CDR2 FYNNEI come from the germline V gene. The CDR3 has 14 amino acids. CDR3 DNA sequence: TGTGCCAGCAAGGGACAGGGCGGCCTCTACGAGCAGTACTTC. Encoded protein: CASKGQGGLYEQYF.

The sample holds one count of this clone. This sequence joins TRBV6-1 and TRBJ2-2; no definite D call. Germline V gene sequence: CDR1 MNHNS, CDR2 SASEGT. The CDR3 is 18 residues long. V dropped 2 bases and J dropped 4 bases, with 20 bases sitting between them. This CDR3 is CASSEPFSGPFGTGELFF. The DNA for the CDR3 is TGTGCCAGCAGTGAACCATTCAGTGGCCCCTTTGGCACCGGGGAGCTGTTTTTT.

CDR3 sequence (DNA): TGCAGCGTCGGAGGGGGACAGGGCCTCACAGATACGCAGTATTTT. It codes for CSVGGGQGLTDTQYF. The chain links TRBV29-1 to TRBJ2-3; 9 nucleotides align to TRBD1. Germline values: CDR1 SQVTM, CDR2 ANQGSEA. The CDR3 spans 15 residues. V lost 6 bases, J lost 2 bases, and 9 bases stayed unmatched.

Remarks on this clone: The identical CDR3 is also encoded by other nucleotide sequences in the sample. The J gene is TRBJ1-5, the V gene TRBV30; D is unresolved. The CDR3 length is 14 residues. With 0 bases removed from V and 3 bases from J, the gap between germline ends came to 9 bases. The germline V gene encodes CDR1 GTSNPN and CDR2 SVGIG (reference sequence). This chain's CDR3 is CAWSVGQFNQPQHF. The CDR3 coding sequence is TGTGCCTGGAGTGTAGGTCAGTTCAATCAGCCCCAGCATTTT.

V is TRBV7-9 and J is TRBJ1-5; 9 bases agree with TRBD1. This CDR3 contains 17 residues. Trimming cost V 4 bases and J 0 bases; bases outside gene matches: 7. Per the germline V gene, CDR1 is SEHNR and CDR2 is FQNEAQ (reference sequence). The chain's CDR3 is CASSSWTGVDSNQPQHF. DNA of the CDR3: TGTGCCAGCAGCTCCTGGACAGGGGTCGATAGCAATCAGCCCCAGCATTTT.

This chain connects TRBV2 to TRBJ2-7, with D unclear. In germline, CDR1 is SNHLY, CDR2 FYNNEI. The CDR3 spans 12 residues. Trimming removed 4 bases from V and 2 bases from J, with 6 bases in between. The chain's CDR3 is CASSVEPYEQYF. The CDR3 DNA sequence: TGTGCCAGCAGTGTGGAACCCTACGAGCAGTACTTC. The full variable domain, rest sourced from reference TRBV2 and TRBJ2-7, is EPEVTQTPSHQVTQMGQEVILRCVPISNHLYFYWYRQILGQKVEFLVSFYNNEISEKSEIFDDQFSVERPDGSNFTLKIRSTKLEDSAMYFCASSVEPYEQYFGPGTRLTVT.

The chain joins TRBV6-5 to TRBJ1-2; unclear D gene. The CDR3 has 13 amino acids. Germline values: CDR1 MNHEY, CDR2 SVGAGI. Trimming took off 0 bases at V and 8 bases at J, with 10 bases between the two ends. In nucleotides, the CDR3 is TGTGCCAGCAGTTACTCGATAGGGAGCGGCTACACCTTC. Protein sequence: CASSYSIGSGYTF.

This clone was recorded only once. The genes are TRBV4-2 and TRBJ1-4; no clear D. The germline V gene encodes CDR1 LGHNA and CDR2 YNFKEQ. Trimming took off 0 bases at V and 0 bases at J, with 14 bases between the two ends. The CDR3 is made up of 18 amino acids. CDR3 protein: CASSQDLVVPSTNEKLFF. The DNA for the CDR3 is TGTGCCAGCAGCCAAGATCTGGTCGTACCGTCAACTAATGAAAAACTGTTTTTT.

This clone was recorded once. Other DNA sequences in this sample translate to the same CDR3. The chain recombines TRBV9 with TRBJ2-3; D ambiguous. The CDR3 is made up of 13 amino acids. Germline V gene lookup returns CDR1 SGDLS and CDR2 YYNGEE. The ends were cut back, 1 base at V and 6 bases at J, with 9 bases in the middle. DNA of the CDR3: TGTGCCAGCAGCGTATTTTGGGCGGATACGCAGTATTTT. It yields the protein CASSVFWADTQYF.

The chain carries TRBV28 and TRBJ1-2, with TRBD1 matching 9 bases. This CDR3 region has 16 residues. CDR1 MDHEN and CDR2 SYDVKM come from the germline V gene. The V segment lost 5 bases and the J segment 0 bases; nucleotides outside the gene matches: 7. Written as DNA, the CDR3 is TGTGCCAGCAGTCTCGGGACAGGGAGAGCTAACTATGGCTACACCTTC. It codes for CASSLGTGRANYGYTF.

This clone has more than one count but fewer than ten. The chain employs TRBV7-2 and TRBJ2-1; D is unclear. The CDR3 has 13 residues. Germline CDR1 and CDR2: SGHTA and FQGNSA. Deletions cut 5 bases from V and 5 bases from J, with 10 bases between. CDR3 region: CASSARMDNEQFF. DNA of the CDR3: TGTGCCAGCAGCGCCCGGATGGACAATGAGCAGTTCTTC.

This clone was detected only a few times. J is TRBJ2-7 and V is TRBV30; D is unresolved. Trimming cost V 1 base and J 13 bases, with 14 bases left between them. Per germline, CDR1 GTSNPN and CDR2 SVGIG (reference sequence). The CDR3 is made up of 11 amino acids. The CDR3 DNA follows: TGTGCCTGGAGTGCTTCCGGGCTTACCTACTTC. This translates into CAWSASGLTYF. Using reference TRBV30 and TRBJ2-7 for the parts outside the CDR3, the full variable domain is SQTIHQWPATLVQPVGSPLSLECTVEGTSNPNLYWYRQAAGRGLQLLFYSVGIGQISSEVPQNLSASRPQDRQFILSSKKLLLSDSGFYLCAWSASGLTYFGPGTRLTVT.

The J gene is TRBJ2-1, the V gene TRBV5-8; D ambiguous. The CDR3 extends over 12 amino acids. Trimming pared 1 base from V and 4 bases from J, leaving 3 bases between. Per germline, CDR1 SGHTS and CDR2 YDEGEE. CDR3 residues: CASSLYYNEQFF. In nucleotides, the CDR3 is TGTGCCAGCAGCTTGTATTACAATGAGCAGTTCTTC. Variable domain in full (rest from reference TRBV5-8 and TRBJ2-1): EAGVTQSPTHLIKTRGQQATLRCSPISGHTSVYWYQQALGLGLQFLLWYDEGEERNRGNFPPRFSGRQFPNYSSELNVNALELEDSALYLCASSLYYNEQFFGPGTRLTVL.

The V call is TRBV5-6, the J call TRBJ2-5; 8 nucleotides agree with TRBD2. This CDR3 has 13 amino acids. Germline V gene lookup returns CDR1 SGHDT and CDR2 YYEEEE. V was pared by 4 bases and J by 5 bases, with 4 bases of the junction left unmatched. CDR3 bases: TGTGCCAGCAGCCCCGGCGGGGGGGAGACCCAGTACTTC. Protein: CASSPGGGETQYF.

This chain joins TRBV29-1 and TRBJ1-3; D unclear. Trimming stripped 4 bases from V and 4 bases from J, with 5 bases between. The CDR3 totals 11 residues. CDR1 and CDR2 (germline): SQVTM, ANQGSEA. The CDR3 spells CSVGRGNTIYF. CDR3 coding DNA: TGCAGCGTTGGGAGGGGAAACACCATATATTTT. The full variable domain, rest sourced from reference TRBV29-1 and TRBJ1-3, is SAVISQKPSRDICQRGTSLTIQCQVDSQVTMMFWYRQQPGQSLTLIATANQGSEATYESGFVIDKFPISRPNLTFSTLTVSNMSPEDSSIYLCSVGRGNTIYFGEGSWLTVV.

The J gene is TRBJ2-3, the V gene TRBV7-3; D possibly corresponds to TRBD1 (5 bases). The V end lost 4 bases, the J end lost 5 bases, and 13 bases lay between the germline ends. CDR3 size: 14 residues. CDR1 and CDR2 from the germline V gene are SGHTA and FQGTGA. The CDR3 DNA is TGTGCCAGCAGCTCAGACCCAGGGTTAGATACGCAGTATTTT. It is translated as CASSSDPGLDTQYF.

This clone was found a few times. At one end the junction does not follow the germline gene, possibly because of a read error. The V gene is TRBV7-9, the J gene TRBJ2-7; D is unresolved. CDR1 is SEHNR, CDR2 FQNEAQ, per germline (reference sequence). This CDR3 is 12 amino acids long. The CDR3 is CASSLQSIELNF. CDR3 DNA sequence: TGTGCCAGCAGCTTACAATCCATCGAACTAAATTTC.

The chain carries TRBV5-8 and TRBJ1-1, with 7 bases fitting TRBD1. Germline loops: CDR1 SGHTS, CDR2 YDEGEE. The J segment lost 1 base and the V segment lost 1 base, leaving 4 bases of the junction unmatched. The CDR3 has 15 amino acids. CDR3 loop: CASSLMTGKNTEAFF. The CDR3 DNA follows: TGTGCCAGCAGCTTGATGACAGGGAAGAACACTGAAGCTTTCTTT.